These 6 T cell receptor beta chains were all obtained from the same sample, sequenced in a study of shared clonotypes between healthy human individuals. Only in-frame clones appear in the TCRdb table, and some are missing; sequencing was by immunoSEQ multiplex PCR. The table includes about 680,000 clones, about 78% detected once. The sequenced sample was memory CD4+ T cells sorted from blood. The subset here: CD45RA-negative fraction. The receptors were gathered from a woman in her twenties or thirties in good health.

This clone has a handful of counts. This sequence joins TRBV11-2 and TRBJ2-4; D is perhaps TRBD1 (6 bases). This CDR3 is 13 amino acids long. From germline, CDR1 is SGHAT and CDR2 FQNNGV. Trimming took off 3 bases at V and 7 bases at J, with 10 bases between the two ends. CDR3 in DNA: TGTGCCAGCAGCTTGCAGGGGATTAACATTCAGTACTTC. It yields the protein CASSLQGINIQYF.

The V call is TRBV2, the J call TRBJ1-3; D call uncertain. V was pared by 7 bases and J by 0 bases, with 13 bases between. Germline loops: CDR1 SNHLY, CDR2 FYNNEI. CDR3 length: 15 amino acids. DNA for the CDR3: TGTGCCAGCACTCTCAGTCCCTTCTCTGGAAACACCATATATTTT. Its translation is CASTLSPFSGNTIYF.

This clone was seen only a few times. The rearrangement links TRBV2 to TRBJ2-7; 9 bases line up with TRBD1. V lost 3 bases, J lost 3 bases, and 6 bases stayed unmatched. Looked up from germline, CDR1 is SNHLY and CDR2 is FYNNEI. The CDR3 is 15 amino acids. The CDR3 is CASSDTGQGFYEQYF. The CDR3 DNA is TGTGCCAGCAGTGACACGGGACAGGGATTCTACGAGCAGTACTTC. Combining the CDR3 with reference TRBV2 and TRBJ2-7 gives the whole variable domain EPEVTQTPSHQVTQMGQEVILRCVPISNHLYFYWYRQILGQKVEFLVSFYNNEISEKSEIFDDQFSVERPDGSNFTLKIRSTKLEDSAMYFCASSDTGQGFYEQYFGPGTRLTVT.

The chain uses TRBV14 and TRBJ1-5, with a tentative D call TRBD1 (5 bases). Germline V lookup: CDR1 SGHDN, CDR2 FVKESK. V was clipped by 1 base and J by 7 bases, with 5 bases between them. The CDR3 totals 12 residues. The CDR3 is CASSQGGQPQHF. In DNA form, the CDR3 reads TGTGCCAGCAGCCAAGGGGGGCAGCCCCAGCATTTT.

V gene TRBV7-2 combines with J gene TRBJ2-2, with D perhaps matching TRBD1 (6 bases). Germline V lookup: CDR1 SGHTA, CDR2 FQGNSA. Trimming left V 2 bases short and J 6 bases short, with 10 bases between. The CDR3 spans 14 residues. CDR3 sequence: CASSLTGMAGELFF. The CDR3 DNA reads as TGTGCCAGCAGCTTAACAGGGATGGCCGGGGAGCTGTTTTTT.

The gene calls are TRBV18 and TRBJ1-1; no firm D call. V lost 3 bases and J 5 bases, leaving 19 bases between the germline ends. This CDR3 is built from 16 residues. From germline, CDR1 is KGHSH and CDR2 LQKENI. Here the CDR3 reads CASSPLLQAGETEAFF. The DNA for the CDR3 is TGTGCCAGCTCACCGCTACTCCAGGCCGGGGAGACTGAAGCTTTCTTT.